These 24 T cell receptor beta chains were sequenced from one sample in a study of cytomegalovirus exposure and HLA in healthy donors. 13 Jbeta primers and 60 Vbeta primers were used for the PCR. Method: immunoSEQ multiplex PCR; TCRdb's copy keeps in-frame clones and lacks some. Of roughly 100,000 clones listed, 70% to 80% are singletons. The material sequenced was PBMCs. The receptors were sampled from a female donor in good health and CMV-seronegative.

This clone was picked up a small number of times. This chain links TRBV12-5 with TRBJ2-2; a possible D gene is TRBD1 (6 bases). The germline V gene encodes CDR1 LGHNT and CDR2 FRNRAP. The length of the CDR3 is 16 residues. The V gene lost 3 bases and the J gene lost 1 base, with 12 bases spanning the gap. The CDR3 region has the DNA TGTGCTAGTGGTTTCGTACAGGGTTTGAACACCGGGGAGCTGTTTTTT. Translating gives CASGFVQGLNTGELFF.

J is TRBJ2-7 and V is TRBV11-3, with TRBD1 matching over 8 bases. Trimming cost V 7 bases and J 5 bases; bases outside gene matches: 13. Per germline, CDR1 SGHNT and CDR2 YENEEA. This CDR3 region has 15 residues. CDR3 amino acids: CASTLTGQGAHEQYF. Written as DNA, the CDR3 is TGTGCCAGCACCCTCACCGGGCAGGGGGCCCACGAGCAGTACTTC.

The gene calls are TRBV5-1 and TRBJ1-3; D not certain. V lost 2 bases and J 4 bases, leaving 7 bases between the germline ends. In germline, CDR1 is SGHRS, CDR2 YFSETQ. The CDR3 is 13 residues long. The chain's CDR3 is CASSFRGGNTIYF. The DNA for the CDR3 is TGCGCCAGCAGCTTTCGAGGAGGAAACACCATATATTTT.

The V gene is TRBV5-1, the J gene TRBJ2-3; TRBD2 might be the D (6 bases). The CDR3 loop spans 14 amino acids. Germline V gene data show CDR1 as SGHRS and CDR2 as YFSETQ. V lost 3 bases and J 2 bases, leaving 10 bases between the germline ends. Here the CDR3 DNA reads TGCGCCAGCAGCTCCGGGGGAGCCACAGATACGCAGTATTTT. Amino acids: CASSSGGATDTQYF.

The chain links TRBV11-2 to TRBJ1-2; 8 positions agree with TRBD1. Germline V CDR1 and CDR2: SGHAT, FQNNGV. Germline trimming cut 4 bases from V and 4 bases from J; bases unmatched to any gene: 14. This CDR3 is 17 amino acids long. The CDR3 sequence: CASSSGPSGGGSYGYTF. DNA of the CDR3: TGTGCCAGCAGCTCCGGACCTTCAGGGGGCGGATCCTATGGCTACACCTTC. Combining the CDR3 with reference TRBV11-2 and TRBJ1-2 gives the whole variable domain EAGVAQSPRYKIIEKRQSVAFWCNPISGHATLYWYQQILGQGPKLLIQFQNNGVVDDSQLPKDRFSAERLKGVDSTLKIQPAKLEDSAVYLCASSSGPSGGGSYGYTFGSGTRLTVV.

This rearrangement joins TRBV9 to TRBJ2-7; the match to TRBD1 covers 11 bases. This CDR3 is 18 amino acids long. Germline trimming cut 7 bases from V and 0 bases from J; bases unmatched to any gene: 15. Germline CDR1 is SGDLS and CDR2 is YYNGEE. CDR3 region: CASGPRDRGSPSSYEQYF. CDR3 DNA sequence: TGTGCCAGCGGCCCCCGGGACAGGGGGTCTCCGAGCTCCTACGAGCAGTACTTC.

The rearrangement joins TRBV9 to TRBJ2-2, with TRBD2 identical over 8 bases. The V segment lost 0 bases and the J segment 10 bases; nucleotides outside the gene matches: 8. The CDR3 runs 15 residues. Per the germline V gene, CDR1 is SGDLS and CDR2 is YYNGEE. CDR3 DNA sequence: TGTGCCAGCAGCGTAGGATCGGGAGGGCCCGCGGAGCTGTTTTTT. This sequence encodes CASSVGSGGPAELFF.

The chain has TRBV5-1 and TRBJ1-1, with 9 bases matching TRBD1. The germline CDR1 and CDR2 sequences are SGHRS and YFSETQ. The length of the CDR3 is 14 residues. The ends lost 3 bases at V and 5 bases at J; junction bases unmatched: 5. The CDR3: CASSWGQGVTEAFF. In DNA form, the CDR3 reads TGCGCCAGCAGCTGGGGACAGGGAGTTACTGAAGCTTTCTTT.

The chain employs TRBV13 and TRBJ1-1, with D possibly matching TRBD1 (6 bases). From germline, CDR1 is PRHDT and CDR2 FYEKMQ (reference sequence). Between the trimmed V and J ends, which lost 5 bases and 9 bases, there was a span of 19 bases. The CDR3 loop spans 14 amino acids. This chain's CDR3 is CASSLQGPRLKAFF. CDR3 coding DNA: TGTGCCAGCAGCCTCCAGGGGCCCAGGTTGAAAGCTTTCTTT.

The chain uses TRBV11-3 and TRBJ2-1; TRBD2 might be the D (6 bases). This CDR3 is built from 12 residues. V lost 5 bases and J lost 7, with 9 bases in between. Germline V gene lookup returns CDR1 SGHNT and CDR2 YENEEA. This chain's CDR3 is CASSQGLNEQFF. DNA of the CDR3: TGTGCCAGCAGCCAGGGACTTAATGAGCAGTTCTTC. Combining the CDR3 with reference TRBV11-3 and TRBJ2-1 gives the whole variable domain EAGVVQSPRYKIIEKKQPVAFWCNPISGHNTLYWYLQNLGQGPELLIRYENEEAVDDSQLPKDRFSAERLKGVDSTLKIQPAELGDSAVYLCASSQGLNEQFFGPGTRLTVL.

This rearrangement joins TRBV29-1 to TRBJ1-2, with D unclear. V lost 7 bases and J 4 bases, leaving 16 bases between the germline ends. Germline V CDR1 and CDR2: SQVTM, ANQGSEA. The CDR3 is made up of 13 amino acids. The CDR3 region has the DNA TGCAGCGGAGGAGGCCCCCAAGGCTATGGCTACACCTTC. It codes for CSGGGPQGYGYTF.

V usage is TRBV7-2 and J usage is TRBJ1-2; no reliable D call. V was clipped by 5 bases and J by 8 bases, with 15 bases between them. The CDR3 is made up of 13 amino acids. Germline V gene lookup returns CDR1 SGHTA and CDR2 FQGNSA. The CDR3 loop reads CASSMLQKRGYTF. CDR3 nucleotides: TGTGCCAGCAGCATGTTGCAGAAGAGGGGCTACACCTTC.

The V gene is TRBV13, the J gene TRBJ2-3; TRBD2 matches at 13 bases. The germline V gene has CDR1 PRHDT and CDR2 FYEKMQ (reference sequence). Germline trimming cut 5 bases from V and 3 bases from J; bases unmatched to any gene: 11. This CDR3 has 18 residues. The CDR3: CASSLRGLAGYGTDTQYF. The CDR3 nucleotides are TGTGCCAGCAGCCTTCGGGGACTAGCGGGATATGGGACAGATACGCAGTATTTT.

V gene TRBV4-3 combines with J gene TRBJ2-1; TRBD2 matches 11 bases. This CDR3 comprises 16 residues. CDR1 and CDR2 (germline): LGHNA, YSLEER. J gave up 8 bases and V 1 base, and 7 bases lay outside the gene matches. The CDR3 protein is CASSQVAGGGGDEQFF. CDR3 coding DNA: TGCGCCAGCAGCCAAGTAGCGGGGGGGGGTGGCGATGAGCAGTTCTTC.

This chain connects TRBV7-2 to TRBJ2-3; D is unresolved. The CDR3 covers 15 residues. The V and J ends lost 4 bases and 4 bases respectively, with 15 bases between them. From germline, CDR1 is SGHTA and CDR2 FQGNSA. In nucleotides, the CDR3 is TGTGCCAGCAGCTCCTCCTTAGGTCGGGCAGATACGCAGTATTTT. Translated, it gives CASSSSLGRADTQYF.

The CDR3 here is CASSPNKPTSSQETQYF. DNA for the CDR3: TGTGCCAGCTCACCAAACAAACCCACTAGCAGCCAAGAGACCCAGTACTTC. The chain links TRBV18 to TRBJ2-5, with D possibly being TRBD2 (6 bases). CDR1 and CDR2 (germline): KGHSH, LQKENI. CDR3 length: 17 amino acids. V was pared by 2 bases and J by 1 base, with 17 bases between.

This rearrangement joins TRBV4-3 to TRBJ2-7; the D gene is possibly TRBD2 (7 bases). V was trimmed by 1 base and J by 9 bases, leaving 22 bases between them. The CDR3 runs to 16 residues. In germline, CDR1 is LGHNA, CDR2 YSLEER. DNA of the CDR3: TGCGCCAGCAGCCAAGTAGCAGGGGCCGGGGGAGGGTGGCAGTACTTC. Translating gives CASSQVAGAGGGWQYF.

The chain employs TRBV11-2 and TRBJ2-3; the D gene is possibly TRBD2 (6 bases). The germline CDR1 and CDR2 sequences are SGHAT and FQNNGV. V lost 4 bases to trimming and J lost 0 bases, with 11 bases between them. This CDR3 spans 15 amino acids. CDR3 residues: CASSSGSPSTDTQYF. CDR3 nucleotide sequence: TGTGCCAGCAGCTCCGGGAGCCCAAGCACAGATACGCAGTATTTT.

There are a few counts of this clone. The rearrangement joins TRBV5-4 to TRBJ2-3, with 9 bases fitting TRBD2. The length of the CDR3 is 16 residues. Germline assignment: CDR1 SGHNT and CDR2 YYREEE (reference sequence). Trimming removed 0 bases from V and 1 base from J; junction bases left unmatched: 3. CDR3 in amino acids: CASSLGLAEGTDTQYF. Here the CDR3 DNA reads TGTGCCAGCAGCTTGGGACTAGCGGAGGGCACAGATACGCAGTATTTT.

This clone was observed a few times. The chain combines TRBV28 with TRBJ2-4; the match to TRBD2 covers 7 bases. Germline V CDR1 and CDR2: MDHEN, SYDVKM. The length of the CDR3 is 14 residues. The V segment lost 2 bases and the J segment 7 bases; nucleotides outside the gene matches: 5. CDR3 amino acids: CASSLAGAGNIQYF. DNA of the CDR3: TGTGCCAGCAGTTTAGCGGGAGCCGGGAACATTCAGTACTTC.

The chain joins TRBV28 to TRBJ1-5; 8 bases line up with TRBD1. V was pared by 4 bases and J by 2 bases, with 7 bases of the junction left unmatched. There are 16 residues in the CDR3. Germline V gives CDR1 MDHEN, CDR2 SYDVKM. The CDR3 DNA is TGTGCCAGCAGTTCGAACAGGGGGGGAGGCAATCAGCCCCAGCATTTT. Residues: CASSSNRGGGNQPQHF.

This clone was seen a handful of times. V is TRBV28 and J is TRBJ1-5; 10 bases are shared with TRBD1. Germline trimming cut 3 bases from V and 3 bases from J; bases unmatched to any gene: 17. CDR1 is MDHEN and CDR2 is SYDVKM in the germline V gene. The CDR3 loop spans 20 amino acids. This CDR3 reads CASSFPPGQGIGYVNQPQHF. The CDR3 DNA reads TGTGCCAGCAGTTTCCCTCCGGGACAGGGGATCGGATATGTCAATCAGCCCCAGCATTTT.

The gene calls are TRBV28 and TRBJ2-3; D unresolved. The V end lost 3 bases, the J end lost 7 bases, and 14 bases lay between the germline ends. Germline V CDR1 and CDR2: MDHEN, SYDVKM. This CDR3 contains 14 residues. The CDR3 spells CASSFRSPAYTQYF. DNA for the CDR3: TGTGCCAGCAGTTTCAGATCCCCTGCTTATACGCAGTATTTT.

A few counts support this clone. This rearrangement joins TRBV29-1 to TRBJ1-1, with 7 nucleotides matching TRBD1. The CDR3 contains 14 residues. Germline CDR1 is SQVTM and CDR2 is ANQGSEA. V lost 6 bases and J lost 0; bases outside the gene matches: 7. CDR3 loop: CSVSTGSVNTEAFF. In DNA, the CDR3 is TGCAGCGTGTCGACAGGGAGCGTGAACACTGAAGCTTTCTTT.